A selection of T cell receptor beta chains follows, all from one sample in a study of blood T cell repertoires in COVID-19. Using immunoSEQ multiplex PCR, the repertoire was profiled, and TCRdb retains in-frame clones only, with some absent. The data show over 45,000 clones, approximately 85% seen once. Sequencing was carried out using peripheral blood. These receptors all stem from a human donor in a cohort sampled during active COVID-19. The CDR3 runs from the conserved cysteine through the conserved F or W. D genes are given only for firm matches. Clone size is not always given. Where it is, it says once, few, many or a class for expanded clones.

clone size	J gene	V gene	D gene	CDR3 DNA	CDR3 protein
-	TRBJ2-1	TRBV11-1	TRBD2	TGTGCCAGCAGCTTAGCAGTGACTAGCAGCAATGAGCAGTTCTTC	CASSLAVTSSNEQFF
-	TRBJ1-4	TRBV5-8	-	TGTGCCAGCAGCCCGGGAACTGGGGAAAAACTGTTTTTT	CASSPGTGEKLFF
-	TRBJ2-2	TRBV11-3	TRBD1	TGTGCCAGCAGTACCGGGACAGCCTACACCGGGGAGCTGTTTTTT	CASSTGTAYTGELFF
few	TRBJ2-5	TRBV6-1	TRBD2	TGTGCCAGCAGTGAATCTGAGACTAGCGCTGGGACCCAGTACTTC	CASSESETSAGTQYF
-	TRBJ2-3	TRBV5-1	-	TGCGCCAGCAGCTTGGTGACATCCTCGGGCACAGATACGCAGTATTTT	CASSLVTSSGTDTQYF
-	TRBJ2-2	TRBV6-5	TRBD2	TGTGCCAGCACCCTGGGAGGGTCCACCGGGGAGCTGTTTTTT	CASTLGGSTGELFF
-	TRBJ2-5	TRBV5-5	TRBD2	TGTGCCAGCAGCCCCCTGCCTAGCGGGGCGGGGGAGACCCAGTACTTC	CASSPLPSGAGETQYF
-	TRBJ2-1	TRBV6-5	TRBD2	TGTGCCAGCAGCGGGACGGGGGGGCCCAATGAGCAGTTCTTC	CASSGTGGPNEQFF
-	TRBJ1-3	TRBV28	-	TGTGCCAGCAACGGGGGGACGAACACCATATATTTT	CASNGGTNTIYF
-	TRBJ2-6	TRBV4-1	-	TGCGCCAGCAGCCATGTACAACCCTCTGGGGCCAACGTCCTGACTTTC	CASSHVQPSGANVLTF
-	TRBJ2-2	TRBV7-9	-	TGTGCCAGCAGCCCTGACGGGAAGGGTAGGACCGGGGAGCTGTTTTTT	CASSPDGKGRTGELFF